Sequencing of this TCR beta chain was carried out in a study of shared clonotypes between healthy human individuals. General study points: Only blood was sampled; tissue repertoires likely differ. Non-shared clonotypes showed lower generation probabilities than clonotypes common to all four donors. Represented diversity, genetic and exposure-history alike, was limited by few donors.

Terminally differentiated effector memory CD45RA+ cells were excluded from the naive CD8 cells, which were CD45RO-negative and positively selected for CCR7. The donors, healthy adults who were HIV-negative, had experienced no recent acute infections or vaccinations. A word on this clone: As yet, its antigen is unknown.

Some clones are missing from TCRdb's copy, which holds only in-frame ones; the method was immunoSEQ multiplex PCR. The table shows approximately 720,000 clones, with about 90% occurring only once. The length of the CDR3 is 11 residues. Germline V gene lookup returns CDR1 SNHLY and CDR2 FYNNEI. Trimming stripped 0 bases from V and 5 bases from J, with 2 bases between. Material: naive CD8+ T cells sorted from blood. The receptor was derived from a young man in good health. This sequence joins TRBV2 and TRBJ2-7; no firm D call. Here the CDR3 DNA reads TGTGCCAGCAGTGAAGCGAACGAGCAGTACTTC. Translating gives CASSEANEQYF.